Shown below are 21 T cell receptor beta chains from a single sample sequenced in a study of Ad26.COV2.S vaccination and SARS-CoV-2 variants. Sequencing used immunoSEQ multiplex PCR; TCRdb keeps in-frame clones, though not all of them. The table includes 300,000 to 400,000 clones, 86% detected once. The treatment denotes: around 19 received Ad26.COV2.S at low or high dose, single or two shots; about five received placebo; per-sample allocation not given. Sampling took place 63 days after the first vaccine or placebo injection. Sequencing was performed on peripheral blood, taken in a trial of Ad26.COV2.S vaccine versus placebo. These receptors originate from a person aged 18 to 65 who received the Ad26.COV2.S COVID-19 vaccine or a placebo.

The V call is TRBV5-6, the J call TRBJ1-5; D remains unclear. V gave up 4 bases and J gave up 0 bases, with 14 bases separating them. This CDR3 comprises 16 residues. CDR1 and CDR2 from the germline V gene are SGHDT and YYEEEE. CDR3 sequence reads: CASSRFNSYSNQPQHF. In DNA form, the CDR3 reads TGTGCCAGCAGCCGATTTAACAGTTATAGCAATCAGCCCCAGCATTTT.

CDR3 region: CASSVYWIPTDTQYF. In nucleotides, the CDR3 is TGTGCCAGCAGCGTGTACTGGATCCCCACAGATACGCAGTATTTT. V gene TRBV7-8 combines with J gene TRBJ2-3; D ambiguous. The V gene's germline CDR1 is SGHVS and CDR2 FQNEAQ. The V end was cut by 5 bases, the J end by 2 bases, with 14 bases between. This CDR3 is 15 amino acids long. The full variable domain, completed using reference TRBV7-8 and TRBJ2-3, is GAGVSQSPRYKVAKRGQDVALRCDPISGHVSLFWYQQALGQGPEFLTYFQNEAQLDKSGLPSDRFFAERPEGSVSTLKIQRTQQEDSAVYLCASSVYWIPTDTQYFGPGTRLTVL.

This chain joins TRBV7-9 and TRBJ1-2; D is possibly TRBD1 (6 bases). Germline loops: CDR1 SEHNR, CDR2 FQNEAQ (reference sequence). The CDR3 consists of 15 residues. V gave up 4 bases and J gave up 5 bases, with 17 bases separating them. This CDR3 is CASSSTVQGEYGYTF. The CDR3 coding sequence is TGTGCCAGCAGCTCGACCGTACAGGGAGAGTATGGCTACACCTTC.

This chain links TRBV6-5 with TRBJ2-7, with unresolved D. The CDR3 covers 13 residues. With 10 bases removed from V and 2 bases from J, the gap between germline ends came to 15 bases. Germline CDR1 is MNHEY and CDR2 is SVGAGI. As DNA, the CDR3 is TGTGCCACCCAGATGTTAGCAGCCTACGAGCAGTACTTC. This codes for CATQMLAAYEQYF.

Comment on this clone: At the DNA level, this CDR3 is encoded by other sequences in the same sample as well. Here the CDR3 DNA reads TGTGCCTGGAGTGGAAGGACAGCTTATAATTCACCCCTCCACTTT. It encodes CAWSGRTAYNSPLHF. V is TRBV30 and J is TRBJ1-6; D may be TRBD1 (6 bases). The germline gives CDR1 GTSNPN, CDR2 SVGIG (reference sequence). The CDR3 covers 15 residues. Trimming took off 1 base at V and 4 bases at J, with 11 bases between the two ends.

This chain uses TRBV7-9 with TRBJ2-5, with D perhaps matching TRBD1 (6 bases). Looked up from germline, CDR1 is SEHNR and CDR2 is FQNEAQ (reference sequence). The V and J ends lost 5 bases and 1 base respectively, with 14 bases between them. The CDR3 sequence is 15 residues long. In nucleotides, the CDR3 is TGTGCCAGCAGCCCACACGGGACACCCCAAGAGACCCAGTACTTC. Translation: CASSPHGTPQETQYF.

The rearrangement uses TRBV4-1 and TRBJ1-3; D ambiguous. The CDR3 has 17 residues. Trimming stripped 4 bases from V and 0 bases from J, with 16 bases between. Looked up from germline, CDR1 is MGHRA and CDR2 is YSYEKL. CDR3 nucleotides: TGCGCCAGCAGCCCCCAGCCGGACGGCCTCTCTGGAAACACCATATATTTT. Residues: CASSPQPDGLSGNTIYF.

The chain combines TRBV2 with TRBJ2-1; D unclear. V was trimmed by 0 bases and J by 3 bases, leaving 12 bases between them. The CDR3 is 16 amino acids. Germline V gene sequence: CDR1 SNHLY, CDR2 FYNNEI. This chain's CDR3 is CASSEASWVSYNEQFF. The DNA for the CDR3 is TGTGCCAGCAGTGAAGCATCCTGGGTGAGCTACAATGAGCAGTTCTTC.

This chain links TRBV25-1 with TRBJ2-3; 9 bases agree with TRBD1. The CDR3 has 15 amino acids. V trimming: 5 bases; J trimming: 3 bases; junction bases outside the gene matches: 6. Germline V gene lookup returns CDR1 MGHDK and CDR2 SYGVNS. CDR3 nucleotides: TGTGCCAGCAGTAAACCCGGGACAGGGACAGATACGCAGTATTTT. It codes for CASSKPGTGTDTQYF.

The chain recombines TRBV7-2 with TRBJ1-1, with D unresolved. Trimming shortened V by 1 base and J by 2 bases, and 11 bases separated the two germline ends. The CDR3 length is 15 residues. Per the germline V gene, CDR1 is SGHTA and CDR2 is FQGNSA. CDR3 in amino acids: CASSLGQAGNTEAFF. The CDR3, as DNA: TGTGCCAGCAGCTTAGGACAAGCCGGTAACACTGAAGCTTTCTTT.

The chain combines TRBV28 with TRBJ1-5; 8 positions match TRBD1. Per germline, CDR1 MDHEN and CDR2 SYDVKM. After removal of 3 bases from V and 5 bases from J, the junction contained 6 bases not matched to a gene. This CDR3 spans 15 amino acids. The CDR3 DNA sequence: TGTGCCAGCAGTTTGATTTCAGGGGGCTATCAGCCCCAGCATTTT. Amino acids: CASSLISGGYQPQHF.

J is TRBJ1-4 and V is TRBV4-1; 7 bases map to TRBD1. V gave up 1 base and J gave up 0 bases; unmatched junction bases: 8. Looked up from germline, CDR1 is MGHRA and CDR2 is YSYEKL. The CDR3 runs 18 residues. The chain's CDR3 is CASSQVPGGRTTNEKLFF. As DNA, the CDR3 is TGCGCCAGCAGCCAAGTCCCAGGGGGAAGGACAACTAATGAAAAACTGTTTTTT.

In DNA form, the CDR3 reads TGTGCCAGCAGCCCGGGCACCCCGGGGGATACGCAGTATTTT. This sequence encodes CASSPGTPGDTQYF. V and J are TRBV7-9 and TRBJ2-3, with a weak D call TRBD2 (5 bases). Germline assignment: CDR1 SEHNR and CDR2 FQNEAQ (reference sequence). The ends were cut back, 5 bases at V and 6 bases at J, with 15 bases in the middle. CDR3 length: 14 residues.

The chain is built from TRBV29-1 and TRBJ2-7, with TRBD1 matching over 9 bases. This CDR3 has 15 residues. J gave up 4 bases and V 7 bases, and 14 bases lay outside the gene matches. Per germline, CDR1 SQVTM and CDR2 ANQGSEA. The CDR3 coding sequence is TGCAGCGCTTTCATTCCCGGGACAGGGATATACGAGCAGTACTTC. Translation: CSAFIPGTGIYEQYF.

J is TRBJ1-2 and V is TRBV28, with D uncertain. Germline V gene lookup returns CDR1 MDHEN and CDR2 SYDVKM. With 1 base removed from V and 6 bases from J, the gap between germline ends came to 6 bases. CDR3 size: 12 residues. CDR3 loop: CASSLFSDGYTF. DNA of the CDR3: TGTGCCAGCAGTTTATTTAGTGATGGCTACACCTTC.

This chain uses TRBV2 with TRBJ2-4; 7 bases match TRBD1. The CDR3 is 14 amino acids. CDR1 is SNHLY, CDR2 FYNNEI, per germline. After removal of 6 bases from V and 7 bases from J, the junction contained 9 bases not matched to a gene. DNA of the CDR3: TGTGCCAGCAGGGACAACAGGGGTGTGAACATTCAGTACTTC. Amino acids: CASRDNRGVNIQYF.

The chain couples TRBV2 to TRBJ2-1; 12 bases fit TRBD2. The CDR3 runs 18 residues. In germline, CDR1 is SNHLY, CDR2 FYNNEI. J lost 3 bases, V lost 7 bases, and 13 bases had no gene match. The CDR3, as DNA: TGTGCCAGCACCCGCGCGACTAGCGGGAGTCTTCGCTACAATGAGCAGTTCTTC. Protein sequence: CASTRATSGSLRYNEQFF.

The chain is built from TRBV5-1 and TRBJ2-1; 13 nucleotides line up with TRBD2. J lost 7 bases, V lost 6 bases, and 4 bases had no gene match. Germline V gene lookup returns CDR1 SGHRS and CDR2 YFSETQ. CDR3 length equals 14 residues. The CDR3 nucleotides are TGCGCCAGCACCGGGACTAGCGGGAATAATGAGCAGTTCTTC. As protein: CASTGTSGNNEQFF.

This CDR3 is CASSRQGDTEAFF. CDR3 DNA sequence: TGTGCCAGCAGCCGTCAGGGTGACACTGAAGCTTTCTTT. The chain carries TRBV7-2 and TRBJ1-1, with D possibly matching TRBD1 (5 bases). This CDR3 comprises 13 residues. Germline CDR1 reads SGHTA; CDR2 reads FQGNSA. Trimming shortened V by 5 bases and J by 3 bases, and 10 bases separated the two germline ends.

This clone has more than one count but fewer than ten. The chain recombines TRBV4-2 with TRBJ2-1; 14 bases are shared with TRBD2. The CDR3 has 15 residues. V lost 8 bases to trimming and J lost 3 bases; unmatched junction nucleotides: 3. The germline gives CDR1 LGHNA, CDR2 YNFKEQ. The CDR3 is CASGGLAGDYNEQFF. CDR3 sequence (DNA): TGTGCCAGCGGGGGACTAGCGGGAGACTACAATGAGCAGTTCTTC.

The V call is TRBV19, the J call TRBJ2-7; a weak D match, TRBD1 (6 bases). CDR3 size: 14 residues. The germline V gene encodes CDR1 LNHDA and CDR2 SQIVND (reference sequence). V dropped 2 bases and J dropped 0 bases, with 8 bases sitting between them. The CDR3 coding sequence is TGTGCCAGTAGTATAAGGGACATCTCCTACGAGCAGTACTTC. Protein product: CASSIRDISYEQYF.